These 23 T cell receptor beta chains share one sample of origin, sequenced in a study of control samples from healthy donors and cancer patients. Measured with immunoSEQ multiplex PCR; TCRdb has only the in-frame clones, and not every one. Of under 450,000 clones in the sample, around 90% were seen once. Sequencing input: PBMCs. Receptors were obtained from a middle-aged man with head and neck cancer.

This clone has a single count. The V gene is TRBV19, the J gene TRBJ1-5; no definite D call. V was cut by 5 bases and J by 2 bases, with 13 bases left in between. This CDR3 spans 15 amino acids. Germline values: CDR1 LNHDA, CDR2 SQIVND (reference sequence). The chain's CDR3 is CASSDRAGGNQPQHF. The CDR3 coding sequence is TGTGCCAGTAGTGACCGGGCTGGGGGCAATCAGCCCCAGCATTTT.

The chain carries TRBV7-9 and TRBJ1-1; 9 bases align to TRBD1. The trim removed 4 bases at V and 4 bases at J, leaving 4 bases unmatched. The germline CDR1 and CDR2 sequences are SEHNR and FQNEAQ (reference sequence). This CDR3 is built from 14 residues. This CDR3 is CASSSTTGGTEAFF. CDR3 nucleotide sequence: TGTGCCAGCAGCTCTACGACAGGGGGCACTGAAGCTTTCTTT.

V is TRBV12-3 or TRBV12-4 and J is TRBJ2-7, with a possible D match to TRBD1 (5 bases). The CDR3 sequence is 13 residues long. V lost 6 bases and J lost 5, with 14 bases in between. The CDR3 DNA reads TGTGCCAGCAGACCTCCTGGCAGGGACGAGCAGTACTTC. Residues: CASRPPGRDEQYF.

The chain recombines TRBV7-9 with TRBJ1-2; possible D gene TRBD1, 5 bases. Trimming pared 8 bases from V and 7 bases from J, leaving 8 bases between. The CDR3 spans 10 residues. Germline CDR1 is SEHNR and CDR2 is FQNEAQ (reference sequence). The CDR3 DNA reads TGTGCCAGCGGGGGACGTGGCTACACCTTC. This codes for CASGGRGYTF.

The chain combines TRBV7-3 with TRBJ2-3, with TRBD2 as a possible D gene (7 bases). CDR1 and CDR2 from the germline V gene are SGHTA and FQGTGA. Trimming took 5 bases from V and 2 from J, leaving 11 bases between them. The CDR3 runs 14 residues. The CDR3 is CASSPGGYTDTQYF. The CDR3 DNA reads as TGTGCCAGCAGCCCGGGGGGCTACACAGATACGCAGTATTTT.

This clone has only one observation. This rearrangement joins TRBV2 to TRBJ2-7, with TRBD1 matching 7 bases. Germline-derived CDR1 and CDR2 are SNHLY and FYNNEI. V lost 4 bases and J lost 6; bases outside the gene matches: 12. The CDR3 loop spans 15 amino acids. The CDR3 DNA reads as TGTGCCAGCAGTGGTAGGAGACAGGGTTCCACCGAGCAGTACTTC. Encoded protein: CASSGRRQGSTEQYF. Using reference TRBV2 and TRBJ2-7 for the parts outside the CDR3, the full variable domain is EPEVTQTPSHQVTQMGQEVILRCVPISNHLYFYWYRQILGQKVEFLVSFYNNEISEKSEIFDDQFSVERPDGSNFTLKIRSTKLEDSAMYFCASSGRRQGSTEQYFGPGTRLTVT.

The rearrangement uses TRBV28 and TRBJ1-1; D call uncertain. The CDR3 contains 15 residues. The V end was cut by 1 base, the J end by 2 bases, with 11 bases between. Germline assignment: CDR1 MDHEN and CDR2 SYDVKM. CDR3: CASSLFLERNTEAFF. The DNA of the CDR3 is TGTGCCAGCAGTTTATTTCTTGAGAGAAACACTGAAGCTTTCTTT.

The J gene is TRBJ1-2, the V gene TRBV7-9, with D possibly being TRBD1 (5 bases). The CDR3 has 16 amino acids. Germline-derived CDR1 and CDR2 are SEHNR and FQNEAQ (reference sequence). Trimming pared 5 bases from V and 4 bases from J, leaving 20 bases between. The CDR3 loop reads CASSLGRRDLGYGYTF. CDR3 nucleotide sequence: TGTGCCAGCAGCCTGGGACGCAGAGACCTAGGCTATGGCTACACCTTC.

This clone was picked up one time. The genes are TRBV6-5 and TRBJ1-3; no reliable D call. This CDR3 has 14 residues. Trimming removed 2 bases at V and 1 base at J, with 6 bases between. The germline CDR1 and CDR2 sequences are MNHEY and SVGAGI. CDR3: CASSYGQSGNTIYF. CDR3 bases: TGTGCCAGCAGTTACGGGCAGTCTGGAAACACCATATATTTT.

The gene calls are TRBV7-6 and TRBJ2-3; D gene ambiguous. V gave up 1 base and J gave up 1 base, with 9 bases separating them. The CDR3 is made up of 15 amino acids. The germline CDR1 and CDR2 sequences are SGHVS and FNYEAQ. DNA of the CDR3: TGTGCCAGCAGCTTAGTCCTGCAAGGCACAGATACGCAGTATTTT. Protein product: CASSLVLQGTDTQYF.

The chain links TRBV12-3 or TRBV12-4 to TRBJ2-7, with TRBD1 as a possible D gene (6 bases). This CDR3 spans 13 amino acids. V lost 6 bases and J 0 bases, leaving 9 bases between the germline ends. The DNA for the CDR3 is TGTGCCAGCAGCACGGACAGCTCCTACGAGCAGTACTTC. Translated, it gives CASSTDSSYEQYF.

The V gene is TRBV6-6, the J gene TRBJ1-6, with D unclear. V dropped 10 bases and J dropped 5 bases, with 6 bases sitting between them. The germline CDR1 and CDR2 sequences are MNHNY and SVGAGI (reference sequence). This CDR3 has 11 amino acids. CDR3 bases: TGTGCCACCACTCATAATTCACCCCTCCACTTT. Its translation is CATTHNSPLHF.

This clone was seen a handful of times. At one end, the junction sequence differs from germline, possibly due to a read error. The chain employs TRBV9 and TRBJ2-1; D tentatively reads TRBD1 or TRBD2 (5 bases each). This CDR3 spans 14 amino acids. In germline, CDR1 is SGDLS, CDR2 YYNGEE. DNA for the CDR3: TGTGCCAGCAGTGCCCCCGGGACCTATAATGAGCAGTTCTTC. It is translated as CASSAPGTYNEQFF.

V usage is TRBV9 and J usage is TRBJ2-1; D may correspond to TRBD1 or TRBD2 (5 bases each). CDR1 SGDLS and CDR2 YYNGEE come from the germline V gene. The CDR3 is 16 amino acids. Trimming shortened V by 3 bases and J by 0 bases, and 13 bases separated the two germline ends. The DNA of the CDR3 is TGTGCCAGCAGCGCGGGGCTATTGAGCTCCTACAATGAGCAGTTCTTC. Protein: CASSAGLLSSYNEQFF. Filled out from reference TRBV9 and TRBJ2-1, the complete variable domain reads DSGVTQTPKHLITATGQRVTLRCSPRSGDLSVYWYQQSLDQGLQFLIQYYNGEERAKGNILERFSAQQFPDLHSELNLSSLELGDSALYFCASSAGLLSSYNEQFFGPGTRLTVL.

J is TRBJ2-2 and V is TRBV10-3, with D uncertain. This CDR3 is built from 15 residues. Trimming cost V 4 bases and J 6 bases, with 15 bases left between them. Germline CDR1 is ENHRY and CDR2 is SYGVKD. The CDR3 DNA is TGTGCCATCAGTGGTCAGCAAACGATAGCCGGGGAGCTGTTTTTT. Its translation: CAISGQQTIAGELFF.

The chain recombines TRBV19 with TRBJ1-1; D unclear. Trimming stripped 2 bases from V and 1 base from J, with 8 bases between. Germline V gene lookup returns CDR1 LNHDA and CDR2 SQIVND (reference sequence). The CDR3 is 14 amino acids. CDR3 sequence: CASSINSGNTEAFF. The DNA of the CDR3 is TGTGCCAGTAGTATAAATTCAGGGAACACTGAAGCTTTCTTT. Looking up the rest from reference TRBV19 and TRBJ1-1 gives the full variable domain: DGGITQSPKYLFRKEGQNVTLSCEQNLNHDAMYWYRQDPGQGLRLIYYSQIVNDFQKGDIAEGYSVSREKKESFPLTVTSAQKNPTAFYLCASSINSGNTEAFFGQGTRLTVV.

The J gene is TRBJ1-4, the V gene TRBV24-1; D gene unclear. Trimming pared 7 bases from V and 5 bases from J, leaving 4 bases between. The germline V gene has CDR1 KGHDR and CDR2 SFDVKD. The CDR3 runs 11 residues. CDR3 sequence (DNA): TGTGCCACCAGCCTCAATGAAAAACTGTTTTTT. Amino acid sequence: CATSLNEKLFF.

The chain employs TRBV4-3 and TRBJ1-1, with 9 bases matching TRBD1. V lost 0 bases and J lost 4; bases outside the gene matches: 6. The CDR3 sequence is 16 residues long. Germline assignment: CDR1 LGHNA and CDR2 YSLEER. The CDR3 DNA is TGCGCCAGCAGCCAAGATCTCAGGACAGGGGTCACTGAAGCTTTCTTT. It translates to CASSQDLRTGVTEAFF.

The CDR3, as DNA: TGTGCCAGCAGCGTAGATGGAACTAATGAAAAACTGTTTTTT. Residues: CASSVDGTNEKLFF. The chain carries TRBV9 and TRBJ1-4; the D is unclear. The germline CDR1 and CDR2 sequences are SGDLS and YYNGEE. Trimming took 0 bases from V and 1 from J, leaving 4 bases between them. CDR3 size: 14 residues.

This chain joins TRBV7-2 and TRBJ2-1; no definite D call. Germline CDR1 and CDR2: SGHTA and FQGNSA. Trimming took 3 bases from V and 9 from J, leaving 15 bases between them. The CDR3 loop spans 14 amino acids. CDR3 sequence (DNA): TGTGCCAGCAGCTTGGAAGTTGGAGTTAGTGAGCAGTTCTTC. As protein: CASSLEVGVSEQFF.

The V and J genes are TRBV27 and TRBJ2-2; D is uncertain. V was shortened by 8 bases and J by 3 bases, with 10 bases between the two germline ends. CDR1 MNHEY and CDR2 SMNVEV come from the germline V gene (reference sequence). The CDR3 runs 13 residues. The CDR3: CASGFRDTGELFF. Here the CDR3 DNA reads TGTGCCAGCGGCTTCCGGGACACCGGGGAGCTGTTTTTT.

The rearrangement joins TRBV4-3 to TRBJ2-6; 10 bases are shared with TRBD1. Germline lookup yields CDR1 LGHNA and CDR2 YSLEER. The CDR3 is 19 residues long. With 4 bases clipped from V and 0 bases from J, the junction kept 9 bases outside the gene matches. This CDR3 reads CASSLAGTGDFSGANVLTF. The CDR3 bases are TGCGCCAGCAGCCTAGCTGGGACAGGGGACTTCTCTGGGGCCAACGTCCTGACTTTC.

This clone was seen a few times. The rearrangement links TRBV18 to TRBJ2-3; D not certain. The CDR3 spans 15 residues. CDR1 and CDR2 from the germline V gene are KGHSH and LQKENI. V lost 2 bases to trimming and J lost 0 bases, with 9 bases between them. The DNA of the CDR3 is TGTGCCAGCTCACCATCTATCACTAGCACAGATACGCAGTATTTT. It is translated as CASSPSITSTDTQYF.